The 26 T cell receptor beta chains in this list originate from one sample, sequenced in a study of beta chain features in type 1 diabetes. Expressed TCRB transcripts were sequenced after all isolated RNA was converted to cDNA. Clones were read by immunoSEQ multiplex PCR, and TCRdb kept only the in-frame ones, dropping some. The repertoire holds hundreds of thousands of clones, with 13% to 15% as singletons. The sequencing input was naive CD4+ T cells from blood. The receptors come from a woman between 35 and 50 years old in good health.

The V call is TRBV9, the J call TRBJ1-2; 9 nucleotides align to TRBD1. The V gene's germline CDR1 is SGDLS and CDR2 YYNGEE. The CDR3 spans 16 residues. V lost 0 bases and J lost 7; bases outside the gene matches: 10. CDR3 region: CASSVDGQGYIGGYTF. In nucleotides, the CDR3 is TGTGCCAGCAGCGTAGATGGACAGGGGTATATCGGTGGCTACACCTTC.

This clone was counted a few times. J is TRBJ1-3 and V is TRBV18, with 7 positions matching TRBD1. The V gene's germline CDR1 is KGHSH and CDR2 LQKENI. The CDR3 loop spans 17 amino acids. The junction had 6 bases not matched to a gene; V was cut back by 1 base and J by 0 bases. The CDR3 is CASSPRQGVTSGNTIYF. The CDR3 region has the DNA TGTGCCAGCTCACCACGGCAGGGGGTGACCTCTGGAAACACCATATATTTT.

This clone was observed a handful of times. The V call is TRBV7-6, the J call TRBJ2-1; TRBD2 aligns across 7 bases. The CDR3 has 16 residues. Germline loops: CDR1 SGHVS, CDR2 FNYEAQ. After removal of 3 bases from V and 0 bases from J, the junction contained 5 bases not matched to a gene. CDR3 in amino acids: CASSFSSGSSYNEQFF. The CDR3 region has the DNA TGTGCCAGCAGCTTTTCTAGCGGTAGCTCCTACAATGAGCAGTTCTTC.

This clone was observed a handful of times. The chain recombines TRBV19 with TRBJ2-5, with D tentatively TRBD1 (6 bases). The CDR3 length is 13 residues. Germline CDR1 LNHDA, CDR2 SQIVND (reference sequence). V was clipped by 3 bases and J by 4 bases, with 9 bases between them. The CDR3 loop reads CASSIARGETQYF. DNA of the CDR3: TGTGCCAGTAGTATCGCCAGGGGAGAGACCCAGTACTTC.

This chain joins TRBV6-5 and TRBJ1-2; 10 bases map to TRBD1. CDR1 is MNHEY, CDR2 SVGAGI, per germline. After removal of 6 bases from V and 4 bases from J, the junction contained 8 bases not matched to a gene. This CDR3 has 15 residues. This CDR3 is CASSRGQGGPYGYTF. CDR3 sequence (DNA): TGTGCCAGCAGCCGCGGACAGGGGGGCCCCTATGGCTACACCTTC.

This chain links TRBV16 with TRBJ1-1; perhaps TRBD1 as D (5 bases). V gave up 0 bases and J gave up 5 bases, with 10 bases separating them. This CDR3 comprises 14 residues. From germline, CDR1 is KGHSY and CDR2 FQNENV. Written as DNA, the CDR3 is TGTGCCAGCAGCCAATCCCAGGGAAAAACTGAAGCTTTCTTT. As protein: CASSQSQGKTEAFF.

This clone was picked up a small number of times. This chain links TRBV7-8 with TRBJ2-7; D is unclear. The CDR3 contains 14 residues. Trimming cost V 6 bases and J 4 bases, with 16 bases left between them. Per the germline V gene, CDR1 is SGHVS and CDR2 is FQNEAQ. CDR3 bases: TGTGCCAGCAGTTTGGCCGTCCATACGTACGAGCAGTACTTC. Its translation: CASSLAVHTYEQYF.

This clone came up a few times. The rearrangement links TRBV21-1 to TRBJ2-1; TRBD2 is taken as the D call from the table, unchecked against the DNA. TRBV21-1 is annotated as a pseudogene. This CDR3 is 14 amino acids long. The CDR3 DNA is TGTGCCAGCAGCAGCCGAGCGGGGCACAATGAGCAGTTCTTC. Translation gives CASSSRAGHNEQFF.

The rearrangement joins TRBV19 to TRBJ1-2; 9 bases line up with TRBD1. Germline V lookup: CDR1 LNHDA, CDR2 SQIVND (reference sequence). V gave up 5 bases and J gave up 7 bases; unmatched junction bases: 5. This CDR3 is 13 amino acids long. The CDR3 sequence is CASSVGQGRGYTF. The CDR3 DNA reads TGTGCCAGTAGTGTGGGACAGGGTCGTGGCTACACCTTC.

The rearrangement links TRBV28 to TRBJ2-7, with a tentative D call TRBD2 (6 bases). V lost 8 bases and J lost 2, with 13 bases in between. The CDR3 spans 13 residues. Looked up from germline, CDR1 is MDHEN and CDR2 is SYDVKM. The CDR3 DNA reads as TGTGCCAGCCGGAGGGGTAGGGCCTACGAGCAGTACTTC. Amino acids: CASRRGRAYEQYF.

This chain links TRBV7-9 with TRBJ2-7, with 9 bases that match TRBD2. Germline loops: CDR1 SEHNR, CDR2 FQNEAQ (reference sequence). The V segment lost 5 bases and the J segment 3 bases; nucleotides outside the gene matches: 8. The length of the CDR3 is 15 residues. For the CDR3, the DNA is TGTGCCAGCAGCCTTCTAGCGGGGCCCAACTACGAGCAGTACTTC. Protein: CASSLLAGPNYEQYF.

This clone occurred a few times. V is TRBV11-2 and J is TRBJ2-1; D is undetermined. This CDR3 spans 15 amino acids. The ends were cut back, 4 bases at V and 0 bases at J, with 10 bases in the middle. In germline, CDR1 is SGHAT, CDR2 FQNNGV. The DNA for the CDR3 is TGTGCCAGCAGCTCCACCAGGTCCTCCTACAATGAGCAGTTCTTC. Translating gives CASSSTRSSYNEQFF. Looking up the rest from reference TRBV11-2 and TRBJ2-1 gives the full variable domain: EAGVAQSPRYKIIEKRQSVAFWCNPISGHATLYWYQQILGQGPKLLIQFQNNGVVDDSQLPKDRFSAERLKGVDSTLKIQPAKLEDSAVYLCASSSTRSSYNEQFFGPGTRLTVL.

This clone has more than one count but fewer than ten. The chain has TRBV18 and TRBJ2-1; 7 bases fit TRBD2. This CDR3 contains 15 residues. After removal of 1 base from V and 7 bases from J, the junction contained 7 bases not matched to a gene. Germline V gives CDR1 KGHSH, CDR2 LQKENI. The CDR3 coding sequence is TGTGCCAGCTCACCACAGTTGGGGGGGAAGAATGAGCAGTTCTTC. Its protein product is CASSPQLGGKNEQFF. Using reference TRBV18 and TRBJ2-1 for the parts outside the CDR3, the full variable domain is NAGVMQNPRHLVRRRGQEARLRCSPMKGHSHVYWYRQLPEEGLKFMVYLQKENIIDESGMPKERFSAEFPKEGPSILRIQQVVRGDSAAYFCASSPQLGGKNEQFFGPGTRLTVL.

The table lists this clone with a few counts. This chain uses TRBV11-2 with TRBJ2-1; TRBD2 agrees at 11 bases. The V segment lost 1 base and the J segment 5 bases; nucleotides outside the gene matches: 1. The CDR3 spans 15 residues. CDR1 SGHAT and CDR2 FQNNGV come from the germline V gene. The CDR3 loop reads CASSLGLAGNNEQFF. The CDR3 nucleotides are TGTGCCAGCAGCTTAGGACTAGCGGGGAACAATGAGCAGTTCTTC.

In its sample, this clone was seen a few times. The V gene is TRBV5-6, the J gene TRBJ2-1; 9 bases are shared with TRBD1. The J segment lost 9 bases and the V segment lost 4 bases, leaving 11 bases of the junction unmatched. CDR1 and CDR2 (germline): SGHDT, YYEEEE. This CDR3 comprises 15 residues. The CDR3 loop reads CASSHPITGGTEQFF. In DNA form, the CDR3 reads TGTGCCAGCAGCCACCCGATCACAGGGGGCACTGAGCAGTTCTTC.

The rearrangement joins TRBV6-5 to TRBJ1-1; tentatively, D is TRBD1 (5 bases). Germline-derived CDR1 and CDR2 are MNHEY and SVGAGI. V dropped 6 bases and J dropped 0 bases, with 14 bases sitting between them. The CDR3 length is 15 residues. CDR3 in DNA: TGTGCCAGCAGCCTAACGACAGTCATGAACACTGAAGCTTTCTTT. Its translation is CASSLTTVMNTEAFF.

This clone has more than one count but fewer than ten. For the CDR3, the DNA is TGTGCCAGCAGCTACGATCTAACCCTTCGGAATGAGCAGTTCTTC. It yields the protein CASSYDLTLRNEQFF. This sequence joins TRBV6-6 and TRBJ2-1; no definite D call. This CDR3 region has 15 residues. Germline values: CDR1 MNHNY, CDR2 SVGAGI (reference sequence). V was pared by 6 bases and J by 7 bases, with 19 bases between.

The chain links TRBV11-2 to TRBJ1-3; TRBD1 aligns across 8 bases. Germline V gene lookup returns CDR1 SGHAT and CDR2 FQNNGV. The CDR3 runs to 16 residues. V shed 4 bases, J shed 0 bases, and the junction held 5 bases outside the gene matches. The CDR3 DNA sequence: TGTGCCAGCAGCTCGGGGACAGGCCTCTCTGGAAACACCATATATTTT. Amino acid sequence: CASSSGTGLSGNTIYF.

The CDR3 DNA is TGTGCCAGCAGCCAAGCGCCCGTTTTGGGCGGGGGAGAACATTACGAGCAGTACTTC. This encodes CASSQAPVLGGGEHYEQYF. The V gene is TRBV4-2, the J gene TRBJ2-7, with 7 bases matching TRBD2. The V segment lost 1 base and the J segment 4 bases; nucleotides outside the gene matches: 19. The CDR3 totals 19 residues. Germline V gives CDR1 LGHNA, CDR2 YNFKEQ.

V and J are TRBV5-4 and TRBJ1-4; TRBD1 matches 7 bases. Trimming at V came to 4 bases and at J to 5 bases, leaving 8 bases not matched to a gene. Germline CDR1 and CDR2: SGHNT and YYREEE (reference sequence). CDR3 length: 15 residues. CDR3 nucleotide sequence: TGTGCCAGCAGCCAGCCGGGACAGCAAAATGAAAAACTGTTTTTT. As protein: CASSQPGQQNEKLFF.

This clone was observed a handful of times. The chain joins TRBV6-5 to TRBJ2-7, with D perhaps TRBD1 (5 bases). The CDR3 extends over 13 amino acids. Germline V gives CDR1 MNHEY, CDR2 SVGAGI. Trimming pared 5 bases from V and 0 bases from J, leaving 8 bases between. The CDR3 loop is CASSLDTSYEQYF. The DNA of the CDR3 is TGTGCCAGCAGTCTGGACACCTCCTACGAGCAGTACTTC.

CDR3 loop: CASSQEFKGRGLTDTQYF. The CDR3 DNA reads as TGTGCCAGCAGCCAAGAATTCAAAGGGCGGGGACTCACAGATACGCAGTATTTT. The chain is built from TRBV4-2 and TRBJ2-3, with D possibly matching TRBD2 (6 bases). Trimming pared 0 bases from V and 2 bases from J, leaving 18 bases between. Germline CDR1 and CDR2: LGHNA and YNFKEQ. The CDR3 sequence is 18 residues long.

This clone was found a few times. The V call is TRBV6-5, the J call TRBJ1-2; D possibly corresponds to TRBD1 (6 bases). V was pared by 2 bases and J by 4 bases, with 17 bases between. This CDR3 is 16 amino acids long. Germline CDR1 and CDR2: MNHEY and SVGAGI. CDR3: CASSYVILDSFYGYTF. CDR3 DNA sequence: TGTGCCAGCAGTTACGTGATCCTGGACAGTTTCTATGGCTACACCTTC.

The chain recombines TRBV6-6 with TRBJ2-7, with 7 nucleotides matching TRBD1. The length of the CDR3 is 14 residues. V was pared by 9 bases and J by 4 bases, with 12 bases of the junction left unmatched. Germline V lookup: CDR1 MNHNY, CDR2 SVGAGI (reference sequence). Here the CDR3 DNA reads TGTGCCAGACATGGCCGGGACAGCTCTTACGAGCAGTACTTC. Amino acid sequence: CARHGRDSSYEQYF.

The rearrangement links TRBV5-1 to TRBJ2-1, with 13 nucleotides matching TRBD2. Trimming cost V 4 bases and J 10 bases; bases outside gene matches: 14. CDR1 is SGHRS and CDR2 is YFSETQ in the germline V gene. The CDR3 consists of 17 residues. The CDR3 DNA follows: TGCGCCAGCAGCCGCGGACTAGCGGGGGCAACCTTGGGCGAGCAGTTCTTC. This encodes CASSRGLAGATLGEQFF.

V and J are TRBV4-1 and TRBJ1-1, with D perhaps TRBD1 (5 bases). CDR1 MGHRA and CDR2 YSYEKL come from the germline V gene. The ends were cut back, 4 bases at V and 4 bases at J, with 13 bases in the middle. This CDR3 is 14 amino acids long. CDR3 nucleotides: TGCGCCAGCAGCCCCCAGCCGGGGGGCACTGAAGCTTTCTTT. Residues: CASSPQPGGTEAFF.